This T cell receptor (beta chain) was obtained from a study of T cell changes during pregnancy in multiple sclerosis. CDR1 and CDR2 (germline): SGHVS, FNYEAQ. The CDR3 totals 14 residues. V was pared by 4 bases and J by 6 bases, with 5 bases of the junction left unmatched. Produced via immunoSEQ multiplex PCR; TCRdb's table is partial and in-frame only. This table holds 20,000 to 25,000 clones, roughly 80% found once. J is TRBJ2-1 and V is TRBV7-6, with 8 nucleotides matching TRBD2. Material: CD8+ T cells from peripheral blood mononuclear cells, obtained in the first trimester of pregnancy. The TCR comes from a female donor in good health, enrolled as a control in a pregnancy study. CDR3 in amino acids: CASSSGGEVNEQFF. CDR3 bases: TGTGCCAGCAGCTCCGGGGGGGAAGTCAATGAGCAGTTCTTC.